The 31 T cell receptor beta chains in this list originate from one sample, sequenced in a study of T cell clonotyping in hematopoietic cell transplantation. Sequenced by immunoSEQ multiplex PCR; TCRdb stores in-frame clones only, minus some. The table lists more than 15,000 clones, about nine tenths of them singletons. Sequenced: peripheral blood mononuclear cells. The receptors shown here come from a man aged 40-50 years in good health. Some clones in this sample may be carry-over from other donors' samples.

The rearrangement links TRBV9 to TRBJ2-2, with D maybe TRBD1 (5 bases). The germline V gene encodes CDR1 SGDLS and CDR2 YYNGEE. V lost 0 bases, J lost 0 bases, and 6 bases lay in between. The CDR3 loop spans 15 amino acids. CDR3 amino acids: CASSVGQPNTGELFF. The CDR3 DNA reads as TGTGCCAGCAGCGTAGGACAGCCGAACACCGGGGAGCTGTTTTTT.

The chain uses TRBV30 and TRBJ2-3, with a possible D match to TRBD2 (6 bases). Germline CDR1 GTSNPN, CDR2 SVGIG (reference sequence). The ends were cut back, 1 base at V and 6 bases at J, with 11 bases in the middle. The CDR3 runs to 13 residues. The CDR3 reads CAWSGGSGDTQYF. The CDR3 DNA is TGTGCCTGGAGTGGTGGGAGCGGGGATACGCAGTATTTT.

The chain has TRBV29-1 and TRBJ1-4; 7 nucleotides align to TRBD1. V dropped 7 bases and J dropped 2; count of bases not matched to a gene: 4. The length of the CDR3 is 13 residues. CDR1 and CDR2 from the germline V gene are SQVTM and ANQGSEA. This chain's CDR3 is CSGRDSTNEKLFF. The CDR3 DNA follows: TGCAGCGGCCGGGACAGCACTAATGAAAAACTGTTTTTT.

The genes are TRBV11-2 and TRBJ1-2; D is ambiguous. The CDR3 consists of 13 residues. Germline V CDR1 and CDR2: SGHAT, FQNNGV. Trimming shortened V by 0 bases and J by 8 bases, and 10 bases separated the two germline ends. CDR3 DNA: TGTGCCAGCAGCTTAGATTTCGGAATCGGCTACACCTTC. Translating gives CASSLDFGIGYTF.

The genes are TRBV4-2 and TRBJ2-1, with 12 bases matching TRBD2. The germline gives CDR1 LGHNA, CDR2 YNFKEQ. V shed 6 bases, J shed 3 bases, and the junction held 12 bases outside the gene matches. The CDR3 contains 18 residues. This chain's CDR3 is CASSRETSGRGVYNEQFF. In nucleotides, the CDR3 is TGTGCCAGCAGTCGAGAGACTAGCGGGAGAGGGGTCTACAATGAGCAGTTCTTC.

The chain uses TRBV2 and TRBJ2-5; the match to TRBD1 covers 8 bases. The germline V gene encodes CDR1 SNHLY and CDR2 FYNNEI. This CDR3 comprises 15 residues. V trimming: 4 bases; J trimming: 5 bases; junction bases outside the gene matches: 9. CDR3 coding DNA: TGTGCCAGCAGTGGGGGCAGGGGGCAGGTGGAGACCCAGTACTTC. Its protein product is CASSGGRGQVETQYF.

CDR3 residues: CASSRSSDTEAFF. The DNA for the CDR3 is TGCGCCAGCAGCCGCTCTTCCGACACTGAAGCTTTCTTT. This chain uses TRBV4-3 with TRBJ1-1; D is undetermined. V dropped 4 bases and J dropped 3 bases, with 9 bases sitting between them. The CDR3 totals 13 residues. Germline CDR1 LGHNA, CDR2 YSLEER.

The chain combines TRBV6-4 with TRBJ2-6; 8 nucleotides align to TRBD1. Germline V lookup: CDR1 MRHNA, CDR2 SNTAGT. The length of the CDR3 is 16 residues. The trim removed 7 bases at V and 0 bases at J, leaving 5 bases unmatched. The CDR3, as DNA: TGTGCCAGCACCCCTACAGGGGGCTCTGGGGCCAACGTCCTGACTTTC. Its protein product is CASTPTGGSGANVLTF.

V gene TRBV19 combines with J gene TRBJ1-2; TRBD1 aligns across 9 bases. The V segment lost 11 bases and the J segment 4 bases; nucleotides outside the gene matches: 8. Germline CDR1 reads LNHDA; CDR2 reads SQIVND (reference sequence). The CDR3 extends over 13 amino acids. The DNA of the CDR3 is TGTGCCGGGTCGGACAGGGGCGGCTATGGCTACACCTTC. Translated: CAGSDRGGYGYTF.

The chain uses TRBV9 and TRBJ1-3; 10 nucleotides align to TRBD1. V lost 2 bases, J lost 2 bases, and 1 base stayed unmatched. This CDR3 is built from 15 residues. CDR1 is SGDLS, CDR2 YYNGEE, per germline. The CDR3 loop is CASSVDRGPGNTIYF. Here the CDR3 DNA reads TGTGCCAGCAGCGTCGACAGGGGGCCTGGAAACACCATATATTTT.

The CDR3 DNA reads TGTGCCAGCAGCTTAGAATGGGCCGGGGGCAATCAGCCCCAGCATTTT. Encoded protein: CASSLEWAGGNQPQHF. V and J are TRBV7-8 and TRBJ1-5; unclear D gene. The CDR3 spans 16 residues. V lost 1 base and J 2 bases, leaving 12 bases between the germline ends. Germline V gene data show CDR1 as SGHVS and CDR2 as FQNEAQ.

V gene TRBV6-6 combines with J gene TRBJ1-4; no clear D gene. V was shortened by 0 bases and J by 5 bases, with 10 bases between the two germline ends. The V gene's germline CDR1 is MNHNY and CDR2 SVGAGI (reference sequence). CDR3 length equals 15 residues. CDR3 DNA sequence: TGTGCCAGCAGTTACTCCGGGATGGAAAATGAAAAACTGTTTTTT. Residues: CASSYSGMENEKLFF.

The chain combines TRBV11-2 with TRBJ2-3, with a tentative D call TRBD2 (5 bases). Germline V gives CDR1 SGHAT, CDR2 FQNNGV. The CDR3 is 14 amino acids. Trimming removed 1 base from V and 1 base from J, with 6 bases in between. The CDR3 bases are TGTGCCAGCAGCTTAGCCGGGGGCACAGATACGCAGTATTTT. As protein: CASSLAGGTDTQYF.

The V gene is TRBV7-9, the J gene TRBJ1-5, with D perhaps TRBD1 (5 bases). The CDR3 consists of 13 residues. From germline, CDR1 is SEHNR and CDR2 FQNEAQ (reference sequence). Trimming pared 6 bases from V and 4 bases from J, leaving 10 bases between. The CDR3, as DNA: TGTGCCAGCAGGGACACCATGAATCAGCCCCAGCATTTT. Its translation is CASRDTMNQPQHF.

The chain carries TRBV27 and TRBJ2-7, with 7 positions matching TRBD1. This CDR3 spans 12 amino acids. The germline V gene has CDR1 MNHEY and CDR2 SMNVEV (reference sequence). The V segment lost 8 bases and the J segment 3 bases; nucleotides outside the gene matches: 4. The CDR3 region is CASRDSYYEQYF. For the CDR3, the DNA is TGTGCCAGCCGGGACAGCTACTACGAGCAGTACTTC.

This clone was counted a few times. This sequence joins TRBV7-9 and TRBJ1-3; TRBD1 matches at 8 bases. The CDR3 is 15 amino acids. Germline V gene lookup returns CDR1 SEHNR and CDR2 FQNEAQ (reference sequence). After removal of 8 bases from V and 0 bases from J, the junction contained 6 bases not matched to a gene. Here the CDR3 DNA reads TGTGCCAGCGGTCAGGGGGCCGACTCTGGAAACACCATATATTTT. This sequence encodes CASGQGADSGNTIYF.

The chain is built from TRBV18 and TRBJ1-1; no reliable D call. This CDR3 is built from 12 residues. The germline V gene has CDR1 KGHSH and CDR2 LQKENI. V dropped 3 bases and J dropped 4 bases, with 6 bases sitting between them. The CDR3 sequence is CASSPTGTEAFF. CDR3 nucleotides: TGTGCCAGCTCACCGACGGGCACTGAAGCTTTCTTT.

The CDR3 sequence: CASTMDATAYNEQFF. The CDR3 coding sequence is TGTGCCAGCACCATGGACGCAACGGCCTACAATGAGCAGTTCTTC. The J gene is TRBJ2-1, the V gene TRBV7-2; D unresolved. The germline CDR1 and CDR2 sequences are SGHTA and FQGNSA. The CDR3 contains 15 residues. The V gene lost 7 bases and the J gene lost 2 bases, with 15 bases spanning the gap.

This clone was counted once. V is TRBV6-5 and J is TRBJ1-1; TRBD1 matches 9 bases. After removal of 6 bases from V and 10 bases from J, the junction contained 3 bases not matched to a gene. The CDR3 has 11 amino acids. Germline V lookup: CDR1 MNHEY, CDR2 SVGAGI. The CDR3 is CASRGQGGAFF. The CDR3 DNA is TGTGCCAGCAGGGGACAGGGCGGAGCTTTCTTT.

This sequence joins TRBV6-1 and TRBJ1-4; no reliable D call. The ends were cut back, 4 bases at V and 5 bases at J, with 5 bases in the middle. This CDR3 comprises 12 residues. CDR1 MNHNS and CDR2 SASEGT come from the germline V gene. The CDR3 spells CASSAQNEKLFF. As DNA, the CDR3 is TGTGCCAGCAGTGCACAGAATGAAAAACTGTTTTTT.

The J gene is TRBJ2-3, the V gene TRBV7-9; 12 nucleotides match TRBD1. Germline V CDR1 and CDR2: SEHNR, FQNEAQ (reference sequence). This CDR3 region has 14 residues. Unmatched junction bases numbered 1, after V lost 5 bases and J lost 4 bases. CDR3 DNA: TGTGCCAGCAGCGGGACAGGGGGCCCAGATACGCAGTATTTT. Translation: CASSGTGGPDTQYF.

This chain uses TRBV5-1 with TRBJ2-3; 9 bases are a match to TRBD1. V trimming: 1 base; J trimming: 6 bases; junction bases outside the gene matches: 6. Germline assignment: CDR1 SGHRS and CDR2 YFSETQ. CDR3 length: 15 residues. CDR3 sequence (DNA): TGCGCCAGCAGCTTGACTCCGGGACAGGGCGATACGCAGTATTTT. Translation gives CASSLTPGQGDTQYF.

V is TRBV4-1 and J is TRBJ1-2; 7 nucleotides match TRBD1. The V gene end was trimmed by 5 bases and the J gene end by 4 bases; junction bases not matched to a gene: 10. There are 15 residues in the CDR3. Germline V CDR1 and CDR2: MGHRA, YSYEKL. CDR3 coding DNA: TGCGCCAGCAGCTCTGGACAGGAATCCCTCTATGGCTACACCTTC. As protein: CASSSGQESLYGYTF.

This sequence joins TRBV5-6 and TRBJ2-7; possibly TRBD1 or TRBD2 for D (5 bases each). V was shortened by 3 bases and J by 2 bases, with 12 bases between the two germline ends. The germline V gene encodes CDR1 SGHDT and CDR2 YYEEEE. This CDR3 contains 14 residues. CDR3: CASSWGTETYEQYF. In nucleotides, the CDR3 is TGTGCCAGCAGCTGGGGGACGGAAACCTACGAGCAGTACTTC.

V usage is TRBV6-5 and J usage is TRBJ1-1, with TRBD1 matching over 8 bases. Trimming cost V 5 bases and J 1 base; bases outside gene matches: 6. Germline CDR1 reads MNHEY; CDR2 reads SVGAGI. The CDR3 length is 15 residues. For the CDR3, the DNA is TGTGCCAGCAGTATCGACAGGGGTGAGAACACTGAAGCTTTCTTT. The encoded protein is CASSIDRGENTEAFF.

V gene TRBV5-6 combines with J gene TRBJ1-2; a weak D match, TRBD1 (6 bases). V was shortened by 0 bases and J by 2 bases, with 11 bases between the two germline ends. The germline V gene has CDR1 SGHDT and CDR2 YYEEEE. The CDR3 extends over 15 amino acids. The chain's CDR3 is CASSLVGGENYGYTF. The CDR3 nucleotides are TGTGCCAGCAGCTTGGTTGGGGGCGAGAACTATGGCTACACCTTC.

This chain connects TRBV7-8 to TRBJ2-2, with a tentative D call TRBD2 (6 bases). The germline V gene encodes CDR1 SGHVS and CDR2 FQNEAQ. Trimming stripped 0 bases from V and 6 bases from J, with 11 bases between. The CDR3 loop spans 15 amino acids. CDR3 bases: TGTGCCAGCAGCTTAGCGGGGGGAGGCGCCGGGGAGCTGTTTTTT. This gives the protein CASSLAGGGAGELFF.

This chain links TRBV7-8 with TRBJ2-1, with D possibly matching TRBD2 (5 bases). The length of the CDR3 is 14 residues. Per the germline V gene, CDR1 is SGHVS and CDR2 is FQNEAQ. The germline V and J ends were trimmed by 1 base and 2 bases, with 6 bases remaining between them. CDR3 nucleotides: TGTGCCAGCAGCTTAGTGGAGGCCTACAATGAGCAGTTCTTC. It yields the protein CASSLVEAYNEQFF.

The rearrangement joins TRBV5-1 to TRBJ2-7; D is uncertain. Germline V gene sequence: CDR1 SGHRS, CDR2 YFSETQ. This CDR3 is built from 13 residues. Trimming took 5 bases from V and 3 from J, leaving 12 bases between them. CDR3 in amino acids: CASRPPTGYEQYF. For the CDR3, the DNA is TGCGCCAGCAGACCTCCCACTGGCTACGAGCAGTACTTC.

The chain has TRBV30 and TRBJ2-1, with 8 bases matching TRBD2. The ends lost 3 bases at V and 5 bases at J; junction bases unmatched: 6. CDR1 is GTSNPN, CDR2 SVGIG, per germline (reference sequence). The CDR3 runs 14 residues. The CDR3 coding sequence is TGTGCCTGGAGGTGGGGACTAGAGAACAATGAGCAGTTCTTC. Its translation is CAWRWGLENNEQFF.

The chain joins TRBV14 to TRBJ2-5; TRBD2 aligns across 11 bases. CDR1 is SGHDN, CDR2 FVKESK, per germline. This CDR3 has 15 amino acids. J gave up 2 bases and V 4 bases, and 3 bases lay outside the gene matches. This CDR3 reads CASSPRTSGQETQYF. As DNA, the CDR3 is TGTGCCAGCAGCCCCCGGACTAGCGGGCAAGAGACCCAGTACTTC.